Only a few counts were recorded for the clone carrying this T cell receptor (beta chain). Its antigen is not known. The sample comes from a study of T cells after yellow fever vaccination. Study-wide results and caveats: Shared CD4/CD8 clonotypes were a small share, likely from convergent recombination.

By 5'RACE template switching, TCR cDNA was produced, with a universal primer site and UMIs added in the process. Using its own MiXCR run on the 5' RACE reads, TCRdb lists one record per CDR3 protein. The sample shows 250,000 to 400,000 distinct CDR3 sequences, approximately 4% of them seen only once. The receptor's source is a man aged 18 to 29 who received the YFV17D yellow fever vaccine. The source was PBMCs, collected 5 days after the yellow fever booster vaccination.

CDR3 loop: CASSLWDVSNQPQHF. CDR3 coding DNA: TGCGCCAGCAGCCTTTGGGACGTTAGCAATCAGCCCCAGCATTTT. This sequence joins TRBV4-1 and TRBJ1-5, with D maybe TRBD1 (5 bases). Germline V gene sequence: CDR1 MGHRA, CDR2 YSYEKL. The CDR3 sequence is 15 residues long. V was cut by 4 bases and J by 0 bases, with 10 bases left in between.